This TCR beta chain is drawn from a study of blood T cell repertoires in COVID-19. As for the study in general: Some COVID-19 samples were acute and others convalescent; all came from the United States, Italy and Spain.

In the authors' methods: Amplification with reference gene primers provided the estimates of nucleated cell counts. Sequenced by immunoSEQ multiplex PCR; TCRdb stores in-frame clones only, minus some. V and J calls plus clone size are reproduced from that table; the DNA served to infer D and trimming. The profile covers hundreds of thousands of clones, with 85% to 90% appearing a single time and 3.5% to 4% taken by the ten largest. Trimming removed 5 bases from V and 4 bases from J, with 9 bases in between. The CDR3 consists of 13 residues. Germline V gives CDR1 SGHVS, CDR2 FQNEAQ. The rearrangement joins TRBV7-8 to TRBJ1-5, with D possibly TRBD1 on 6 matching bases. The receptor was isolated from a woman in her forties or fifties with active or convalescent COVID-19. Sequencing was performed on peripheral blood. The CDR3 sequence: CASSPRGNQPQHF. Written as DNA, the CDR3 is TGTGCCAGCAGCCCGAGGGGGAATCAGCCCCAGCATTTT.